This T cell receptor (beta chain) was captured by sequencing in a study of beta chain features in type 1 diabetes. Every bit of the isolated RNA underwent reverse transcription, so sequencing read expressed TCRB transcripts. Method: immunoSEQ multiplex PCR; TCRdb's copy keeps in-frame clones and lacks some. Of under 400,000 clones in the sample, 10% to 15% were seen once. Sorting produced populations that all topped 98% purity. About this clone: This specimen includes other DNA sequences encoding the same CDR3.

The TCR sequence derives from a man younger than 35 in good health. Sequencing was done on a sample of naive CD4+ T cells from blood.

CDR3 nucleotide sequence: TGTGCCTGGAGTGGGCTAGCGGGAGGCACAGATACGCAGTATTTT. The encoded protein is CAWSGLAGGTDTQYF. The V gene is TRBV30, the J gene TRBJ2-3, with 10 bases aligning to TRBD2. The germline gives CDR1 GTSNPN, CDR2 SVGIG (reference sequence). There are 15 residues in the CDR3. Trimming removed 1 base from V and 1 base from J; junction bases left unmatched: 2.